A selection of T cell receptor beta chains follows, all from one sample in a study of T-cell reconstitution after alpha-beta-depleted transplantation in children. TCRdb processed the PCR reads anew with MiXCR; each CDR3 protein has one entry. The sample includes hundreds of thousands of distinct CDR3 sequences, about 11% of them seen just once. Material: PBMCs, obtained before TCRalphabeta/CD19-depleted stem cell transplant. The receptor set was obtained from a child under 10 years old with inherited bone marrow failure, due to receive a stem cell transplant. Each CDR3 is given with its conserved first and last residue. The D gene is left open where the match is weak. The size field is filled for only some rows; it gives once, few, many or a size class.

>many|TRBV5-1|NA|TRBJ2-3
CASSAGPSTDTQYF
TGCGCCAGCAGCGCGGGACCGAGCACAGATACGCAGTATTTT
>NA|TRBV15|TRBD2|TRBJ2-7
CATSRDSGGRSLFAYEQYF
TGTGCCACCAGCAGAGATTCTGGCGGGAGGTCCCTTTTCGCCTACGAGCAGTACTTC
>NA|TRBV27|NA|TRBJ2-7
CASSSRGEFYEQYF
TGTGCCAGCAGTTCGCGGGGCGAATTCTACGAGCAGTACTTC
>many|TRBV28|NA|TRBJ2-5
CASNTLSAGETQYF
TGTGCCAGCAACACCTTAAGCGCGGGTGAGACCCAGTACTTC
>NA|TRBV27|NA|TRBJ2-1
CASSLGRYSYNDQFF
TGTGCCAGCAGCTTGGGACGGTACTCCTACAATGACCAGTTCTTC
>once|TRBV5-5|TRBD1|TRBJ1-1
CASSLTGGRTTEAFF
TGTGCCAGCAGCTTGACAGGGGGACGGACCACTGAAGCTTTCTTT
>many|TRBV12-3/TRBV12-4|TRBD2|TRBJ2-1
CASSVGLAGSSEQFF
TGTGCCAGCAGCGTCGGATTAGCGGGCTCTTCTGAGCAGTTCTTC
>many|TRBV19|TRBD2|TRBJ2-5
CATTAGGETQYF
TGTGCCACAACGGCGGGAGGAGAGACCCAGTACTTC
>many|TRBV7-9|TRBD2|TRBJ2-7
CASSPALAGEQEQYF
TGTGCCAGCAGCCCCGCACTAGCGGGAGAACAAGAGCAGTACTTC
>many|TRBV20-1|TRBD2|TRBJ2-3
CSARPSRSGRSTDTQYF
TGCAGTGCTAGACCCTCCCGGAGCGGGAGGAGCACAGATACGCAGTATTTT
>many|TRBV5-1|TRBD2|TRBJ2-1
CASSLEGGLAGARYNEQFF
TGCGCCAGCAGCTTGGAAGGGGGACTAGCGGGAGCTAGATACAATGAGCAGTTCTTC
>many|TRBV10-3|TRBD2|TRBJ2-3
CAITLAGTDTQYF
TGTGCCATCACATTAGCGGGGACAGATACGCAGTATTTT
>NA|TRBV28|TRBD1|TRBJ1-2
CASGPGQENYGYTF
TGTGCCAGCGGACCGGGACAGGAGAACTATGGCTACACCTTC
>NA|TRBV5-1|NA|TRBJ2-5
CASSLDRWETQYF
TGCGCCAGCAGCTTGGACCGATGGGAGACCCAGTACTTC
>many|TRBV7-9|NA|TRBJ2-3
CASSPTGSRADTQYF
TGTGCCAGCAGCCCGACGGGGTCCCGCGCAGATACGCAGTATTTT
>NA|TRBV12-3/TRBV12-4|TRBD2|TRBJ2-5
CASSSQLWREAPGQETQYF
TGTGCCAGCAGTTCCCAGCTTTGGCGGGAGGCCCCCGGCCAAGAGACCCAGTACTTC